The present entry profiles one TCR beta chain with its context. The entry originates in a study of T cell responses to AZD1222 COVID-19 vaccine. Method: immunoSEQ multiplex PCR; TCRdb's copy keeps in-frame clones and lacks some. The table shows about 93,000 clones, with 88% occurring only once. V dropped 8 bases and J dropped 2; count of bases not matched to a gene: 8. The CDR3 has 14 residues. Germline V gives CDR1 MNHNY, CDR2 SVGAGI (reference sequence). The material sequenced was peripheral blood, taken on day 0 of AZD1222 vaccination. The rearrangement uses TRBV6-6 and TRBJ2-7; 8 bases map to TRBD2. The receptor comes from an adult in good health. Here the CDR3 reads CASRPRGGAYEQYF. In nucleotides, the CDR3 is TGTGCCAGCCGACCCCGGGGGGGGGCCTACGAGCAGTACTTC.